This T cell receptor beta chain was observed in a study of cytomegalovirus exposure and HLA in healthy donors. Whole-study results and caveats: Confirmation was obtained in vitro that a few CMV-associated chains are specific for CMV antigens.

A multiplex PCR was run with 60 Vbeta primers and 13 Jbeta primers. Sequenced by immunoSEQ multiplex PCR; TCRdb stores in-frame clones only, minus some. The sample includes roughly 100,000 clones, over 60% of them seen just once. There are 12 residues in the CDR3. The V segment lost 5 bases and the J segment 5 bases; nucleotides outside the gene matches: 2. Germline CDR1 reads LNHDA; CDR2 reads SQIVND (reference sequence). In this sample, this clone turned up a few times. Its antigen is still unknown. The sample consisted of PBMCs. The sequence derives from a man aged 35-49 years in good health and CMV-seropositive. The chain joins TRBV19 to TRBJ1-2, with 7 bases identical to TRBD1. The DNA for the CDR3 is TGTGCCAGTAGTCCGACAGGGTATGGCTACACCTTC. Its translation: CASSPTGYGYTF.